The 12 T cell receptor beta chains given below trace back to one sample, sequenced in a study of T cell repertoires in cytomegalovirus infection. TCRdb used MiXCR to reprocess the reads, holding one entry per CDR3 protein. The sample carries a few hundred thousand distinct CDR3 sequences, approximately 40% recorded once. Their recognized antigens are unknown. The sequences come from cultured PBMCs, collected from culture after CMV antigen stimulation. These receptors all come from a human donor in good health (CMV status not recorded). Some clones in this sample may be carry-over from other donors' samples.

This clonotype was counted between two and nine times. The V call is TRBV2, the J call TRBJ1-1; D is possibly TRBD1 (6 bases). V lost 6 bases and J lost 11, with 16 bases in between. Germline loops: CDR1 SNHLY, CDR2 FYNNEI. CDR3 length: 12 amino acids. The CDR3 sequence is CASSPVRDKAFF. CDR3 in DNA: TGTGCCAGCAGCCCGGTTAGGGACAAGGCTTTCTTT.

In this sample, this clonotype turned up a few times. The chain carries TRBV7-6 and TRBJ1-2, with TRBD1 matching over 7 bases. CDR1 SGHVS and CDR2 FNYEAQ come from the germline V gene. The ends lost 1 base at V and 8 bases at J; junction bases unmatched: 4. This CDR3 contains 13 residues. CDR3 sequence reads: CASSLVRGHGYTF. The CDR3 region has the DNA TGTGCCAGCAGCTTAGTGAGGGGGCACGGCTACACCTTC.

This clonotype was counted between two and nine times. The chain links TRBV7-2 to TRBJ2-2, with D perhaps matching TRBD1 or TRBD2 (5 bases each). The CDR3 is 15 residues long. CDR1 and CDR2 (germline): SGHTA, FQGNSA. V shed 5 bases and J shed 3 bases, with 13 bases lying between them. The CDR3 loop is CASSPGRRDTGELFF. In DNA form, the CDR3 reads TGTGCCAGCAGCCCGGGACGTCGGGACACCGGGGAGCTGTTTTTT.

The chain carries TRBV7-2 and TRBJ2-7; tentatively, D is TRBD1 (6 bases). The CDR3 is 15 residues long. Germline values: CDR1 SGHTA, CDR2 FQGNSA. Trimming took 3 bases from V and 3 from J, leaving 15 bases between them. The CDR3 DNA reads TGTGCCAGCAGCTTCCGACAGGATATCCTCTACGAGCAGTACTTC. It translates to CASSFRQDILYEQYF.

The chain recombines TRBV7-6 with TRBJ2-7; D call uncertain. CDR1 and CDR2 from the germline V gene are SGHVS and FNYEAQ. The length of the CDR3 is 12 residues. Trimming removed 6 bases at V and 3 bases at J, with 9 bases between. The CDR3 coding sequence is TGTGCCAGCAGTGGAAAGGACTACGAGCAGTACTTC. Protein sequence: CASSGKDYEQYF. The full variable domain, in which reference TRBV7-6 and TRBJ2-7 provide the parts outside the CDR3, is GAGVSQSPRYKVTKRGQDVALRCDPISGHVSLYWYRQALGQGPEFLTYFNYEAQQDKSGLPNDRFSAERPEGSISTLTIQRTEQRDSAMYRCASSGKDYEQYFGPGTRLTVT.

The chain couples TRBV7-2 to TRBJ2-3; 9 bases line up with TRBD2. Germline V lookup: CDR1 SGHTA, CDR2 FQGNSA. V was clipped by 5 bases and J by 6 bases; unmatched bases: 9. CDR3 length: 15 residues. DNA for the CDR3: TGTGCCAGCAGCCCGGATCTAGCGGGAACGGATACGCAGTATTTT. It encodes CASSPDLAGTDTQYF. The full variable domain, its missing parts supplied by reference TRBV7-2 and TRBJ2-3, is GAGVSQSPSNKVTEKGKDVELRCDPISGHTALYWYRQSLGQGLEFLIYFQGNSAPDKSGLPSDRFSAERTGGSVSTLTIQRTQQEDSAVYLCASSPDLAGTDTQYFGPGTRLTVL.

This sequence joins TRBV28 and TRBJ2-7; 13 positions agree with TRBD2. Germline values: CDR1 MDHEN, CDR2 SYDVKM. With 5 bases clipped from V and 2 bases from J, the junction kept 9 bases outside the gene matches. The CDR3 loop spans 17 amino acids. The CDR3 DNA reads TGTGCCAGCAGTCCCACCAGACTAGCGGGGGGTCCCTACGAGCAGTACTTC. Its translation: CASSPTRLAGGPYEQYF.

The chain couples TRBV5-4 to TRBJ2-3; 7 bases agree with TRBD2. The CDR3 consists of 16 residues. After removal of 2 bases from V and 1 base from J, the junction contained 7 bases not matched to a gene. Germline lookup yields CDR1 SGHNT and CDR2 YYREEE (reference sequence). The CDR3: CASSLGGRDRTDTQYF. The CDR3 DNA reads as TGTGCCAGCAGCTTAGGCGGGAGAGACCGCACAGATACGCAGTATTTT.

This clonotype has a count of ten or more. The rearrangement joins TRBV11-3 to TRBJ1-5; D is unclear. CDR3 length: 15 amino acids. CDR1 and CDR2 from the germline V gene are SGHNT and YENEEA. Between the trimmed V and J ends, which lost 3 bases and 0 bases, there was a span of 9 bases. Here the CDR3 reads CASSLRQHSNQPQHF. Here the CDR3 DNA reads TGTGCCAGCAGCTTGCGGCAGCATAGCAATCAGCCCCAGCATTTT.

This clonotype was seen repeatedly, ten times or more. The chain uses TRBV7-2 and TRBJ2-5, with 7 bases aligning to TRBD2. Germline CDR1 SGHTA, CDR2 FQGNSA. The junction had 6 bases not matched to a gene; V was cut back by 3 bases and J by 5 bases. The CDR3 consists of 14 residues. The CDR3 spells CASSFMGGAETQYF. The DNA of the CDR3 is TGTGCCAGCAGCTTTATGGGAGGGGCGGAGACCCAGTACTTC.

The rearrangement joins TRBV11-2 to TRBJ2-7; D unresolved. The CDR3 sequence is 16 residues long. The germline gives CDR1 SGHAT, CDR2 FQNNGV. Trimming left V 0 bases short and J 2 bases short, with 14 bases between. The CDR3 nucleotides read TGTGCCAGCAGCTTAGATGGGTCGGGCCCCACCTACGAGCAGTACTTC. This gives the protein CASSLDGSGPTYEQYF.

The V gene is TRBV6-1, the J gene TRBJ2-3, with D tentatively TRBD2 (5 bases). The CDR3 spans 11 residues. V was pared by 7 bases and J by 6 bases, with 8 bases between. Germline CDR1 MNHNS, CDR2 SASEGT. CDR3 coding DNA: TGTGCCAGCACCACGGGGGATACGCAGTATTTT. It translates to CASTTGDTQYF.